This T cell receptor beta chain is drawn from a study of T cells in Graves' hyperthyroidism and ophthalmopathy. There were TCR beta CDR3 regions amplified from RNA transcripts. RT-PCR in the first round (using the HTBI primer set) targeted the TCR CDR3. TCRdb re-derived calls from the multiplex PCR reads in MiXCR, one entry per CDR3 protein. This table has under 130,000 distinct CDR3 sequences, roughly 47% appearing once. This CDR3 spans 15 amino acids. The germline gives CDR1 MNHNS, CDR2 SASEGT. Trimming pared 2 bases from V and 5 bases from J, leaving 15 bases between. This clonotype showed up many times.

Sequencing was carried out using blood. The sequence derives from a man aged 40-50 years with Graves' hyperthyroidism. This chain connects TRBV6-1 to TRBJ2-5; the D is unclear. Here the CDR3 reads CASSETMGYLETQYF. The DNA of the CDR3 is TGTGCCAGCAGTGAAACTATGGGGTATTTGGAGACCCAGTACTTC.